This entry is about one T cell receptor beta chain. These data come from a study of T cells in Graves' hyperthyroidism and ophthalmopathy. RNA transcripts were the template for amplifying TCR beta CDR3 regions. Initially, a first-round RT-PCR of the TCR CDR3 employed the HTBI primer set. TCRdb re-analysed the multiplex PCR reads in MiXCR, keeping a single row per CDR3 protein. This table has approximately 610,000 distinct CDR3 sequences, 16% appearing once. This CDR3 is 11 amino acids long. Trimming shortened V by 8 bases and J by 5 bases, and 9 bases separated the two germline ends. Germline V gene sequence: CDR1 MNHNS, CDR2 SASEGT.

The chain uses TRBV6-1 and TRBJ1-2; D is uncertain. The TCR comes from a woman younger than 30 with Graves' hyperthyroidism. Sample: blood. The DNA of the CDR3 is TGTGCCAGCGCCTTATCGTATGGCTACACCTTC. Encoded protein: CASALSYGYTF.